What follows are 10 T cell receptor beta chains derived from one specimen sequenced in a study of regulatory T cells in long-lasting Graves disease. Building the TCR beta libraries relied on iRepertoire HTBI primers, and CDR3 regions underwent Arm-PCR. TCRdb used MiXCR to reprocess the multiplex PCR reads, holding one entry per CDR3 protein. Of around 250,000 distinct CDR3 sequences listed, 20% are singletons. Time point: newly diagnosed GD, antithyroid drugs for less than 3 months. Generation of the TCR library employed RNA extracted from PBMCs. The input for sequencing was peripheral blood mononuclear cells (PBMCs), taken at new diagnosis, from a patient treated with antithyroid drugs. All receptors derive from a female donor with Graves disease.

This clonotype was seen repeatedly, ten times or more. This chain links TRBV7-9 with TRBJ2-4; tentative D call: TRBD2 (6 bases). Germline CDR1 and CDR2: SEHNR and FQNEAQ (reference sequence). There are 16 residues in the CDR3. V was cut by 5 bases and J by 6 bases, with 20 bases left in between. This CDR3 reads CASSPGGARWGNIQYF. CDR3 in DNA: TGTGCCAGCAGCCCCGGAGGGGCCAGATGGGGAAACATTCAGTACTTC.

This clonotype has at least ten counts. The V and J genes are TRBV27 and TRBJ2-1; TRBD2 matches 14 bases. CDR1 and CDR2 from the germline V gene are MNHEY and SMNVEV (reference sequence). With 1 base clipped from V and 10 bases from J, the junction kept 9 bases outside the gene matches. The CDR3 has 17 residues. CDR3 region: CASSLWGLAGVRKEQFF. Here the CDR3 DNA reads TGTGCCAGCAGTTTATGGGGACTAGCGGGGGTACGGAAAGAGCAGTTCTTC.

This clonotype occurred many times. This chain uses TRBV7-3 with TRBJ2-1; TRBD1 is a possible D gene (7 bases). The V end was cut by 5 bases, the J end by 8 bases, with 16 bases between. The CDR3 totals 14 residues. Germline CDR1 reads SGHTA; CDR2 reads FQGTGA. DNA of the CDR3: TGTGCCAGCAGCCAGGGGGGAGGTATGGATGAGCAGTTCTTC. Protein sequence: CASSQGGGMDEQFF.

This clonotype showed up just once. This chain connects TRBV2 to TRBJ1-4; D remains ambiguous. This CDR3 contains 14 residues. The V end was cut by 5 bases, the J end by 5 bases, with 12 bases between. The germline CDR1 and CDR2 sequences are SNHLY and FYNNEI. The CDR3 loop is CASSLNRPNEKLFF. DNA of the CDR3: TGTGCCAGCAGTTTAAACAGACCAAATGAAAAACTGTTTTTT.

This clonotype was seen ten or more times. This chain joins TRBV20-1 and TRBJ1-1; tentatively, D is TRBD1 (6 bases). The CDR3 loop spans 14 amino acids. Trimming took 6 bases from V and 1 from J, leaving 15 bases between them. Germline lookup yields CDR1 DFQATT and CDR2 SNEGSKA (reference sequence). The CDR3 region is CSAPGGGANTEAFF. The CDR3 bases are TGCAGTGCCCCCGGGGGGGGGGCGAACACTGAAGCTTTCTTT.

This chain links TRBV13 with TRBJ2-5; no clear D gene. Germline lookup yields CDR1 PRHDT and CDR2 FYEKMQ (reference sequence). V was clipped by 2 bases and J by 5 bases, with 6 bases between them. The CDR3 runs to 12 residues. CDR3 residues: CASSLSVETQYF. In nucleotides, the CDR3 is TGTGCCAGCAGCTTAAGTGTGGAGACCCAGTACTTC.

On this clonotype: This could be a read error, since a much larger clone is one nucleotide away. The V gene is TRBV5-1, the J gene TRBJ1-1; no clear D gene. Germline CDR1 SGHRS, CDR2 YFSETQ. Trimming cost V 2 bases and J 0 bases, with 11 bases left between them. The CDR3 sequence is 15 residues long. CDR3 protein: CASSLEPTVNTEAFF. The CDR3 DNA reads TGCGCCAGCAGCTTAGAACCAACAGTGAACACTGAAGCTTTCTTT.

This clonotype was seen many times. The CDR3 spells CASSLTGGSYNEQFF. The CDR3 DNA follows: TGTGCCAGCAGCTTAACAGGGGGTTCCTACAATGAGCAGTTCTTC. The gene calls are TRBV7-9 and TRBJ2-1; 8 bases are a match to TRBD1. CDR3 length equals 15 residues. Germline CDR1 and CDR2: SEHNR and FQNEAQ (reference sequence). V trimming: 2 bases; J trimming: 1 base; junction bases outside the gene matches: 1.

This clonotype was observed at least ten times. The V and J genes are TRBV6-2 or TRBV6-3 and TRBJ1-2; a weak D match, TRBD1 (6 bases). Trimming left V 4 bases short and J 4 bases short, with 13 bases between. Germline V lookup: CDR1 MNHEY, CDR2 SVGEGT. There are 14 residues in the CDR3. This chain's CDR3 is CASSWRDTLYGYTF. The CDR3 coding sequence is TGTGCCAGCAGTTGGCGGGACACCCTCTATGGCTACACCTTC.

This clonotype was observed many times. This chain joins TRBV28 and TRBJ1-2, with D perhaps TRBD1 (5 bases). The CDR3 runs 10 residues. Germline V lookup: CDR1 MDHEN, CDR2 SYDVKM. V lost 8 bases and J 8 bases, leaving 9 bases between the germline ends. CDR3 loop: CASGGRGYTF. DNA of the CDR3: TGTGCCAGCGGGGGTCGGGGCTACACCTTC.